This T cell receptor beta chain appears in the sequencing data of a study of blood T cell repertoires in COVID-19. Study-wide background: COVID-19 samples from acute and convalescent phases originated in the United States, Italy and Spain. PBMCs, B-cell-depleted T cells, or T cells provided the cDNA or gDNA that made up the material.

Seattle patients were enrolled during active infection and followed longitudinally. Original handling: By means of reference gene primer amplification, nucleated cell counts were estimated. Profiling relied on immunoSEQ multiplex PCR, and the TCRdb table lists in-frame clones only, not all of them. D and trimming come from the DNA, and the V and J calls and clone size come from that table. The sample has roughly 230,000 clones, around 87% seen once. From germline, CDR1 is SGHDT and CDR2 YYEEEE. The trim removed 6 bases at V and 5 bases at J, leaving 7 bases unmatched. The CDR3 has 14 amino acids. The source material was peripheral blood. This receptor was taken from a woman in her sixties with COVID-19, enrolled during active disease. The V gene is TRBV5-6, the J gene TRBJ1-3, with 8 bases identical to TRBD1. The CDR3 region is CASNSRDRRNTIYF. The CDR3 DNA reads TGTGCCAGCAACTCCCGGGACAGGAGAAACACCATATATTTT.